This T cell receptor beta chain was documented in a study of blood T cells in healthy people across ages. A second PCR of 7 to 11 cycles used a sample-barcoded 5' primer and a J-beta primer mix. Every cDNA was tagged by a template-switch adaptor with 12 random nucleotides. Researchers report that each sample yielded at least 2.5 million CDR3-containing paired-end reads. In TCRdb, the 5' RACE reads were re-called with MiXCR into one record per CDR3 protein. The sample has approximately 800,000 distinct CDR3 sequences; about 47% are singletons. This CDR3 region has 14 residues. Between the trimmed V and J ends, which lost 1 base and 5 bases, there was a span of 8 bases. Germline assignment: CDR1 SGHAT and CDR2 FQNNGV.

The TCR comes from a man of 80 years or more in good health. Material: blood. The V call is TRBV11-2, the J call TRBJ2-2; no clear D. CDR3 in DNA: TGTGCCAGCAGCTTAGGGGCTGGGACCGGGGAGCTGTTTTTT. Protein sequence: CASSLGAGTGELFF. Drawing the rest from reference TRBV11-2 and TRBJ2-2, the complete variable domain is EAGVAQSPRYKIIEKRQSVAFWCNPISGHATLYWYQQILGQGPKLLIQFQNNGVVDDSQLPKDRFSAERLKGVDSTLKIQPAKLEDSAVYLCASSLGAGTGELFFGEGSRLTVL.